This paragraph reports one T cell receptor (beta chain). Its recognized antigen is unknown. Base-call qualities are not available, and no considerably larger clone is one nucleotide away. The data derive from a study of shared clonotypes between healthy human individuals (dated by TCRdb to 2020 to 2021). With respect to the entire study: The cohort included three men and two women between 18 and 49 years of age. For each donor, CD4 naive and CD4 memory were each given three plates, CD8 naive was given two plates, and CD8 memory was given one plate. The study deeply sequenced blood TCR repertoires of about 5 healthy adults to estimate repertoire size and the extent of clonotype sharing between individuals. Different laboratories and diverse techniques were used to prepare libraries and sequence TCR repertoires, to increase sequencing depth and limit assay-specific biases. Between about 0.8 and 9 billion PBMCs per donor were obtained by leukapheresis.

From the cysteine through the phenylalanine, the CDR3 covers 16 amino acids. Only the CDR3 region is kept as DNA, spanning 48 bases read in frame from base 1. In the germline V gene, CDR1 corresponds to MNHEY and CDR2 to SVGAGI. A distance of 15 bases separates the germline ends of V and J, which lose 0 bases and 9 bases respectively. Using the deep immunoSEQ assay, multiplex PCR amplified TCR CDR3 regions from genomic DNA. Extracted genomic DNA from each cell subset was spread evenly across all wells of several immunoSEQ 96-well plates, with each plate serving as a replicate. For sorted subsets, each replicate PCR was loaded with 200 to 250 ng genomic DNA, equivalent to 30,000 to 35,000 T cell genomes. Purified libraries were measured with a Qubit 3.0 fluorometer, size-checked on a Bioanalyzer 2100, and measured again with the KAPA Library Quantification kit. Each immunoSEQ 96-well plate was sequenced on its own single-read 150-cycle Illumina NextSeq 550 flow cell. Per the source publication's procedure: Because the immunoSEQ output held only junctional sequences and lacked quality scores, the filtering could not match the filtering applied to full-length reads. To assign V/J genes and CDR3, sequences were annotated against IMGT germline references using PyIR, a Python wrapper for IgBLAST v1.9. Reads were filtered out if the reads had weak V/J assignments (E-value above 1e-6), no CDR3, stop codons, out-of-frame junctions, or ambiguous translated residues. A V3J clonotype was defined by an identical inferred V gene, J gene, and CDR3 amino acid sequence. Percentage overlap between repertoires was computed as shared unique clonotypes divided by the size of the smaller repertoire. RTK rarefaction, the Chao1 estimator, and Recon v2.1 estimates of unobserved clonotypes were used to assess repertoire richness. For all TCRbeta clonotypes obtained by the gDNA method from a few donors, generation probabilities were computed with OLGA. TCRdb limited this immuneACCESS table to in-frame rearrangements with V and J called. A share of clones is missing; checked studies link under half to unresolved V genes, and the rest is unexplained. The V and J calls and clone size are taken from that table; D and trimming were inferred from the DNA. The table for this sample lists around 2,000,000 clones; around 95% of them were counted only once. The biggest ten clones account for roughly 0.13% of the sample.

The donors were healthy, HIV-negative adults with no recently reported acute infections or vaccinations. All donors were Caucasian adults living in Nashville, Tennessee, USA. CD4+ T cells were enriched by magnetic negative selection, after which naive cells were positively selected on CD45RA and the negative fraction was taken as the memory subset. Blood was obtained by leukapheresis, after which PBMCs were separated by Ficoll-Histopaque density gradient centrifugation and cryopreserved in liquid nitrogen vapor phase. Purity and quantity of every magnetically sorted T cell population were checked by analytical flow cytometry. Each sorted fraction had its genomic DNA isolated and then quantified by UV absorbance on a Nanodrop 2000c. Points the paper makes about the study in general: Naive subsets generally had larger estimated clonotype richness than memory subsets. Compared with non-shared clonotypes, the clonotypes found in all four sorted-subset donors had higher generation probabilities. Incomplete sequencing was indicated by rarefaction of sorted-subset datasets, despite the large sequencing depth. Only blood was sampled, and tissue TCR repertoires likely differ from those in blood. About 5% of naive CD4, 3.5% of naive CD8, roughly 2.4% of memory CD4, and roughly 0.4% of memory CD8 clonotypes were shared across several donors. The genetic and exposure-history diversity represented was limited by the small number of donors. Pairwise subsampling led to the expectation that sequencing depth would affect the degree of clonotype sharing among donors.

The receptor was derived from a man aged 18 to 30 in good health. Sequencing was carried out using naive CD4+ T cells sorted from blood. Taken with the paper, the label for cell subset or site translates to: CD45RA+ positively selected. The rearrangement combines TRBV6-5 with TRBJ1-6; the D gene remains uncertain. The CDR3 protein is CASSYSASASISPLHF. The DNA reads as follows: TGTGCCAGCAGTTACTCAGCTTCCGCCTCGATTTCACCCCTCCACTTT.